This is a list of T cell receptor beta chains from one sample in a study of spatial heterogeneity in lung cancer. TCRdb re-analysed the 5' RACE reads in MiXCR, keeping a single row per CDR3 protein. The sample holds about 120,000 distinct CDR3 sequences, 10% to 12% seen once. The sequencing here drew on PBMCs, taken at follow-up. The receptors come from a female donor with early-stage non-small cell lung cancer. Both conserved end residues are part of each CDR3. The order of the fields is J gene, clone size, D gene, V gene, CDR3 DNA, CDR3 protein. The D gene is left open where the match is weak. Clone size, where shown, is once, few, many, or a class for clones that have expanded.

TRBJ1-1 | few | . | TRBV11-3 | TGTGCCAGCAGCCTCGGGCAGGCCATTCATGAAGCTTTCTTT | CASSLGQAIHEAFF
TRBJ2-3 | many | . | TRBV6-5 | TGTGCCAGCAGTTACCTCGACTCCTCAGATACGCAGTATTTT | CASSYLDSSDTQYF
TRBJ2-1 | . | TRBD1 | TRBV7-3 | TGTGCCAGCAGCTCCGGGACAGGGTCAAATGAGCAGTTCTTC | CASSSGTGSNEQFF
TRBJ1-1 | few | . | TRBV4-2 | TGTGCCAGCAGCCAAGATAATAGGCGACTCTATAACACTGAAGCTTTCTTT | CASSQDNRRLYNTEAFF
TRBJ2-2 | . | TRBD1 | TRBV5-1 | TGCGCCAGCAGCCGAGGGACAGGGGACACCGGGGAGCTGTTTTTT | CASSRGTGDTGELFF
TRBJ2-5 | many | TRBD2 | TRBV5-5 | TGTGCCAGCAGCTTGGTGGCGGGGGTCCAAGAGACCCAGTACTTC | CASSLVAGVQETQYF
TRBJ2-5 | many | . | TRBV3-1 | TGTGCCAGCAGCCAAGATACAATCCAAGAGACCCAGTACTTC | CASSQDTIQETQYF
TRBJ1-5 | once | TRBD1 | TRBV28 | TGTGCCAGCAGCCTGGACAGGGAGTTCCGGCCCCAGCATTTT | CASSLDREFRPQHF
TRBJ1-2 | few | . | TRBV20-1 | TGCAGTGGAGGTGGGGGTGACTATGGCTACACCTTC | CSGGGGDYGYTF
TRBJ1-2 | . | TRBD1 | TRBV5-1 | TGCGCCAGCAGCCCAGGACAGGGGGAAGGCTACACCTTC | CASSPGQGEGYTF
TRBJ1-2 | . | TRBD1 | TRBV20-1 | TGCAGTGCTAGCTGGGTACAGGGGAACTATGGCTACACCTTC | CSASWVQGNYGYTF
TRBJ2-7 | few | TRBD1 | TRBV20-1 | TGCAGTGCTACCGTAAGGGGACAGGGGTCCTACGAGCAGTACTTC | CSATVRGQGSYEQYF
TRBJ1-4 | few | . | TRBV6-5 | TGTGCCAGCAGTCAATATGGGAAAGGGACTAATGAAAAACTGTTTTTT | CASSQYGKGTNEKLFF
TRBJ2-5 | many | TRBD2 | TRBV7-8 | TGTGCCAGCAGCTTACGAGCGGGGTCCCAAGAGACCCAGTACTTC | CASSLRAGSQETQYF
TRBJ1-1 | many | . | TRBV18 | TGTGCCAGCTCACCCGGGAGGGGGAACACTGAAGCTTTCTTT | CASSPGRGNTEAFF
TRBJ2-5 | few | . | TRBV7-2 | TGTGCCAGCAGCTTAGTTGATAGGGGACTGCAAGAGACCCAGTACTTC | CASSLVDRGLQETQYF
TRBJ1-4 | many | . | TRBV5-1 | TGCGCCAGCAGCTTGGGCTCGGGAAGGGCTAATGAAAAACTGTTTTTT | CASSLGSGRANEKLFF
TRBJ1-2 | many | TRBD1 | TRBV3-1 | TGTGCCAGCAGCCAAGATCCCCCCGGGACAGGGGGCAATCCATATGGCTACACCTTC | CASSQDPPGTGGNPYGYTF
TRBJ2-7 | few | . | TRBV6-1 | TGTGCCAGCAGGCAGACACTTACAACCTACGAGCAGTACTTC | CASRQTLTTYEQYF
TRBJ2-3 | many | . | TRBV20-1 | TGCAGTGCTAGTTGGCGGGATACGCAGTATTTT | CSASWRDTQYF
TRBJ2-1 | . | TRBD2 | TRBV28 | TGTGCCAGCAGTCGGGCCTTAGCGGGAGGCCTCTGGGATGAGCAGTTCTTC | CASSRALAGGLWDEQFF
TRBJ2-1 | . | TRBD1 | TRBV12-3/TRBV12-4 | TGTGCCAGCAGCTCAAACAGGGGCCATGAGCAGTTCTTC | CASSSNRGHEQFF
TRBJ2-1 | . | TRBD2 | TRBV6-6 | TGTGCCAGCAGTATGACGGGAGGTACTTACAATGAGCAGTTCTTC | CASSMTGGTYNEQFF
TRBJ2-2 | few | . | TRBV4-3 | TGCGCCAGCAGCCAAGAGGGACAAAACACCGGGGAGCTGTTTTTT | CASSQEGQNTGELFF
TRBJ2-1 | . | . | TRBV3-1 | TGTGCCAGCAGCCAAGGGGGCAACTCCTACAATGAGCAGTTCTTC | CASSQGGNSYNEQFF
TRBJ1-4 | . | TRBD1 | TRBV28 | TGTGCCAGCAGTCAAACAGGGGCACAGACTGAAAAACTGTTTTTT | CASSQTGAQTEKLFF
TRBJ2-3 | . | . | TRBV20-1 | TGCAGTGTTTTGGATTTAAATACGCAGTATTTT | CSVLDLNTQYF
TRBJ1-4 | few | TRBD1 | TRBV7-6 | TGTGCCAGCAGCTTAGCAGGGGGCTTGGCAACTAATGAAAAACTGTTTTTT | CASSLAGGLATNEKLFF
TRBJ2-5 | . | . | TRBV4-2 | TGTGCCAGCAGCCAAGAGCGGGATTTACAAGAGACCCAGTACTTC | CASSQERDLQETQYF
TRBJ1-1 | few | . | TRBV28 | TGTGCCAGCATACCGGGCGGGGGCTCTAACACTGAAGCTTTCTTT | CASIPGGGSNTEAFF
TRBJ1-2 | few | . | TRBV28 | TGTGCCAGCAGTTTACGTTGGGGCTCTGGCTACACCTTC | CASSLRWGSGYTF
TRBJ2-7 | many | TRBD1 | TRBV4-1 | TGCGCCAGCAGCCAGTGGGACAGGGGAGTCGAGCAGTACTTC | CASSQWDRGVEQYF
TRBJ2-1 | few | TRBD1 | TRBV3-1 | TGTGCCAGCAGCCTTCCCGGGACAGGGTCGGATGAGCAGTTCTTC | CASSLPGTGSDEQFF
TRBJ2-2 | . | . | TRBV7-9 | TGTGCCAGCAGCTTAGCAGGGCAGGGTAGCACCGGGGAGCTGTTTTTT | CASSLAGQGSTGELFF
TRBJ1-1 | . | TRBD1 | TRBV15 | TGTGCCACCAGCAGAGGGAAGACAGGGCAAAGGAACACTGAAGCTTTCTTT | CATSRGKTGQRNTEAFF
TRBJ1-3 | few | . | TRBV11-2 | TGTGCCAGCAGCCCTAGGACTGACGGAAGGGAGGAATGGTATTTT | CASSPRTDGREEWYF
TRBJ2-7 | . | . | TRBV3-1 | TGTGCCAGCCTCGAGGTGTACGAGCAGTACTTC | CASLEVYEQYF
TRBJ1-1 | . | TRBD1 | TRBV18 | TGTGCCAGCTCGCCAAGGGGGCTGGGGGTGAACACTGAAGCTTTCTTT | CASSPRGLGVNTEAFF
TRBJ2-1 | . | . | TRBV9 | TGTGCCAGCAGCGTAGCGACAGGCCGATACAATGAGCAGTTCTTC | CASSVATGRYNEQFF
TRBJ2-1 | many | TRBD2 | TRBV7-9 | TGTGCCAGCAGCCTTCGAGCGGGAGGGCCCTACAATGAGCAGTTCTTC | CASSLRAGGPYNEQFF
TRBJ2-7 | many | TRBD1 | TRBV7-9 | TGTGCCAGCAGCCGAGGACAGGGCTACGAGCAGTACTTC | CASSRGQGYEQYF
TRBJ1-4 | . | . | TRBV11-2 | TGTGCCAGCAGCTTAGGGACAAGGCCCGCAACTAATGAAAAACTGTTTTTT | CASSLGTRPATNEKLFF
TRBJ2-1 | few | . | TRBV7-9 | TGTGCCAGCAGCCGGGACGGTTACAATGAGCAGTTCTTC | CASSRDGYNEQFF
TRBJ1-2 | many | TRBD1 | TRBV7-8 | TGTGCCAGCAGCTTAGAAAGGCAACAGGGGATTAACTATGGCTACACCTTC | CASSLERQQGINYGYTF
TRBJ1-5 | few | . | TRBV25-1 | TGTGCCAGCAGTGGGTCAGGGATCGGCAATCAGCCCCAGCATTTT | CASSGSGIGNQPQHF
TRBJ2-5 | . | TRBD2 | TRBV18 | TGTGCCAGCTCACCGAGGGACTACGGGGAGACCCAGTACTTC | CASSPRDYGETQYF
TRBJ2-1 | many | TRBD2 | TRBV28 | TGTGCCAGCAGTTTATTGACTAGCGGGAGAAATGAGCAGTTCTTC | CASSLLTSGRNEQFF
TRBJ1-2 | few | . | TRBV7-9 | TGTGCCAGCAGCTTAGACAGCAAAGGCTACACCTTC | CASSLDSKGYTF